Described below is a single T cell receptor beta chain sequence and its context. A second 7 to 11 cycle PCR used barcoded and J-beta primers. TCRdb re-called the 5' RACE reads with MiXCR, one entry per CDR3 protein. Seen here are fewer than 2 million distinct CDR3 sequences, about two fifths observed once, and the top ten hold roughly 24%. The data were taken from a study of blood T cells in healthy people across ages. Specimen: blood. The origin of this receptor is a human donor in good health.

CDR3 region: CASSLVNRNLNTEAFF. The CDR3 bases are TGTGCCAGCAGCTTAGTTAATCGAAACCTGAACACTGAAGCTTTCTTT. The V and J genes are TRBV7-2 and TRBJ1-1; D gene ambiguous. CDR1 is SGHTA, CDR2 FQGNSA, per germline. The CDR3 has 16 residues. Trimming stripped 1 base from V and 0 bases from J, with 12 bases between. The whole variable domain, filled in from reference TRBV7-2 and TRBJ1-1, reads GAGVSQSPSNKVTEKGKDVELRCDPISGHTALYWYRQSLGQGLEFLIYFQGNSAPDKSGLPSDRFSAERTGGSVSTLTIQRTQQEDSAVYLCASSLVNRNLNTEAFFGQGTRLTVV.